The source of this TCR beta chain is a study of blood T cell repertoires in COVID-19. About the research overall: Samples came from the United States, Italy and Spain, spanning acute and convalescent COVID-19.

Those enrolled, adults aged roughly 18 to 89 years, came from roughly 23 US areas. Participant-reported clinical history was the basis for cohort assignment. V was pared by 6 bases and J by 6 bases, with 6 bases of the junction left unmatched. CDR1 MNHEY and CDR2 SVGAGI come from the germline V gene. The CDR3 contains 15 residues. The authors' processing: Amplification of reference gene primers was used by the study to estimate nucleated cell counts. Sequenced by immunoSEQ multiplex PCR; TCRdb stores in-frame clones only, minus some. The V and J calls and clone size were taken over from that table, and D and trimming were inferred from the DNA. The table lists 200,000 to 250,000 clones, over 80% of them singletons.

This chain joins TRBV6-5 and TRBJ2-3; 13 bases fit TRBD2. This clonotype was obtained from a man aged 18 to 30 with acute COVID-19. Sequenced sample: PBMCs or T cells enriched from blood (not recorded which). Written as DNA, the CDR3 is TGTGCCAGCAGCCTAGGACTAGCGGGAGAGGATACGCAGTATTTT. Residues: CASSLGLAGEDTQYF.